The entry that follows covers one TCR beta chain sequence. Its cognate antigen is unknown. The data belong to a study of T cell repertoires in cytomegalovirus infection. TCRdb passed the reads through MiXCR, listing each CDR3 protein once. Among hundreds of thousands of distinct CDR3 sequences listed, around 29% were seen once. The sample consisted of cultured PBMCs, taken from culture after CMV antigen stimulation. The sequence derives from a human donor in good health (CMV status not recorded). Some clones in this sample may be carry-over from other donors' samples.

The CDR3 sequence is CSAKQGAEGYGYTF. The CDR3 region has the DNA TGCAGTGCTAAACAGGGGGCGGAAGGCTATGGCTACACCTTC. The rearrangement uses TRBV20-1 and TRBJ1-2; 9 bases fit TRBD1. V dropped 4 bases and J dropped 4; count of bases not matched to a gene: 7. The CDR3 covers 14 residues. Per the germline V gene, CDR1 is DFQATT and CDR2 is SNEGSKA (reference sequence).